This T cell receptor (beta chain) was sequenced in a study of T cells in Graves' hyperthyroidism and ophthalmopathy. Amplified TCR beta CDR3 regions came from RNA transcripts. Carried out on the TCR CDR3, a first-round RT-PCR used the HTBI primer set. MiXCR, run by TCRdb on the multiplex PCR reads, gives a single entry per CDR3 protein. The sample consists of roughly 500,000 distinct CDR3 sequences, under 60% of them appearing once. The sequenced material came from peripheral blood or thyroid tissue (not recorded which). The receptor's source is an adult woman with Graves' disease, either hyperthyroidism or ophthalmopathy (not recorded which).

The CDR3 DNA follows: TGTGCCAGCAGCACCCTGGCAGGGGTCGACACTGAAGCTTTCTTT. The encoded protein is CASSTLAGVDTEAFF. The rearrangement joins TRBV9 to TRBJ1-1, with D possibly being TRBD1 (6 bases). This CDR3 has 15 amino acids. The ends were cut back, 4 bases at V and 3 bases at J, with 16 bases in the middle. Germline CDR1 reads SGDLS; CDR2 reads YYNGEE. Using reference TRBV9 and TRBJ1-1 for the parts outside the CDR3, the full variable domain is DSGVTQTPKHLITATGQRVTLRCSPRSGDLSVYWYQQSLDQGLQFLIQYYNGEERAKGNILERFSAQQFPDLHSELNLSSLELGDSALYFCASSTLAGVDTEAFFGQGTRLTVV.